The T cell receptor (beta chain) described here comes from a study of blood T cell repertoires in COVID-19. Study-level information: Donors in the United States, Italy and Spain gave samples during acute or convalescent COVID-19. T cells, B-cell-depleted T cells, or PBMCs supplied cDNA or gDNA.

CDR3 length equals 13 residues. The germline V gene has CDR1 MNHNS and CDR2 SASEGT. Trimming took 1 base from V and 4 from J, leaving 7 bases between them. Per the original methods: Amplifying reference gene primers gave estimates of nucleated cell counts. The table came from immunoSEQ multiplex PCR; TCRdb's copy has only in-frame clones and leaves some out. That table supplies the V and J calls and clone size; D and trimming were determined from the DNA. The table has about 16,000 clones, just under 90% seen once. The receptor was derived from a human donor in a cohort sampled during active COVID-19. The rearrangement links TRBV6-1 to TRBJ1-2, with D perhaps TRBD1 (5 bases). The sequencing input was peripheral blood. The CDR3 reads CASSEGTPYGYTF. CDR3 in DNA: TGTGCCAGCAGTGAAGGGACACCCTATGGCTACACCTTC.